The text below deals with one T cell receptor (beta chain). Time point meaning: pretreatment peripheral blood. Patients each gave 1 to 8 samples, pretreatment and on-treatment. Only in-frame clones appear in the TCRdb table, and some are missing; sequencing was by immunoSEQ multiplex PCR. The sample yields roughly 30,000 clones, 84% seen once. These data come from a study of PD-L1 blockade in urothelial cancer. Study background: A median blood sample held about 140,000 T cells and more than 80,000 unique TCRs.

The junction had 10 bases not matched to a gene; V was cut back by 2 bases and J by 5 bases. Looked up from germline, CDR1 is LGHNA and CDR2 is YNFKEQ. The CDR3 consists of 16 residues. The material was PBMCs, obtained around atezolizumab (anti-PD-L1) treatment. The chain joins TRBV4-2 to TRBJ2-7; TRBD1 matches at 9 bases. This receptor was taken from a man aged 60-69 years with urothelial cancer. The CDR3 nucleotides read TGTGCCAGCAGCCAATCTCAGGGGACAGGGAGGGACGAGCAGTACTTC. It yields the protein CASSQSQGTGRDEQYF.